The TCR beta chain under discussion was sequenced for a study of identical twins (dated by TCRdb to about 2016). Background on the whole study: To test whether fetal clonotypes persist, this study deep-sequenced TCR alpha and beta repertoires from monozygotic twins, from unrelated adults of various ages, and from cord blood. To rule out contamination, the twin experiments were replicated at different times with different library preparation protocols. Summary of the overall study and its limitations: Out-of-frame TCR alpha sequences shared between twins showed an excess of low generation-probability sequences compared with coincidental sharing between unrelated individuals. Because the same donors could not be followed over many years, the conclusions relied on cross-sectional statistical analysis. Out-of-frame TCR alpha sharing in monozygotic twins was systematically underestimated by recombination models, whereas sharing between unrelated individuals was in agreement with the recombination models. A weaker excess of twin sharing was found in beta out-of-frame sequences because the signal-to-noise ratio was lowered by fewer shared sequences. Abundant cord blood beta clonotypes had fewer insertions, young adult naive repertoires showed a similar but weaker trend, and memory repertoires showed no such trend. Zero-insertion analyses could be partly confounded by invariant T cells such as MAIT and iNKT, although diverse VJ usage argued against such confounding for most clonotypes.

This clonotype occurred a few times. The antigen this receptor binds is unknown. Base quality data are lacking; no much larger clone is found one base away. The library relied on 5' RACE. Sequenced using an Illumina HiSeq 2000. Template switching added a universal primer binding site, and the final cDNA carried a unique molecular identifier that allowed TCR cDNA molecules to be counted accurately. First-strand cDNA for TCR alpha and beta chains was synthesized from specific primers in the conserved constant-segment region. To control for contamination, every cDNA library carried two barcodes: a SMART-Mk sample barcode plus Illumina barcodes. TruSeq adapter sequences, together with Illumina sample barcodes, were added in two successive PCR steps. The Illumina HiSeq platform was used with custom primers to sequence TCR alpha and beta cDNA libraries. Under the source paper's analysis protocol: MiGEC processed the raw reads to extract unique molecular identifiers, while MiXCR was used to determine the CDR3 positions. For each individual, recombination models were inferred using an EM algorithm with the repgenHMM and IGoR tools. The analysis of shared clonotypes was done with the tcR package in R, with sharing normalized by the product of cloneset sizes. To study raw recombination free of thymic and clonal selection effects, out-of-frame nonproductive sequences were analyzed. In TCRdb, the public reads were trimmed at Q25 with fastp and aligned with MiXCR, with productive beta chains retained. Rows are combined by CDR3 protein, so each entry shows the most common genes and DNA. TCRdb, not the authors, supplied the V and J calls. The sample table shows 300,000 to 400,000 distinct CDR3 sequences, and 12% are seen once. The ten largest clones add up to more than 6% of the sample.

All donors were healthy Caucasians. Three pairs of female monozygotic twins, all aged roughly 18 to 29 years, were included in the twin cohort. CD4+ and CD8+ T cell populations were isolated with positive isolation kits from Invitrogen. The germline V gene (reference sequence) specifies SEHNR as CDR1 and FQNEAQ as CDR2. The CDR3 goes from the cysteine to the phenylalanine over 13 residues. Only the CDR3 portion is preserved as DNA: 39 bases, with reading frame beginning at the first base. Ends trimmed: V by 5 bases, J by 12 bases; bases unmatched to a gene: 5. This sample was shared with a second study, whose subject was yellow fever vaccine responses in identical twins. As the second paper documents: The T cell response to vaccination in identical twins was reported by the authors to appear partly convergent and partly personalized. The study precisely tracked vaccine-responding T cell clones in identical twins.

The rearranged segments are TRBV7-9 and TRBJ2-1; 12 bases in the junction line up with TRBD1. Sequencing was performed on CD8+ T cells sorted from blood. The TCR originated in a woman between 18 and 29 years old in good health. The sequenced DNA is TGTGCCAGCAGCGGGACAGGGGGCTTTGGGCAGTTCTTC. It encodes CASSGTGGFGQFF.